A selection of T cell receptor beta chains follows, all from one sample in a study of early T cells in non-severe SARS-CoV-2 infection. TCRdb fed the 5' RACE reads into MiXCR, producing one record per CDR3 protein. The sample includes tens of thousands of distinct CDR3 sequences, 9.4% seen only once; the top ten take roughly 5.5%. This sample comprised whole blood, obtained at baseline. The source of these receptors is an adult who was a healthcare worker with PCR-confirmed SARS-CoV-2 infection or an uninfected control (not recorded which). The CDR3 runs from the conserved cysteine through the conserved F or W. D genes are given only for firm matches. Size is stated for part of the rows, as once, few or many counts, or as a class when the clone is expanded.

>-|15|TRBV2|TRBJ1-6|few
TGTGCCAGCAGTGAAGCGAGGGGGATGTATTCACCCCTCCACTTT
CASSEARGMYSPLHF
>-|13|TRBV1|TRBJ2-7|-
TGCACCAGCCGCCTCAGGGGGGCCTACGAGCAGTACTTC
CTSRLRGAYEQYF
>TRBD2|16|TRBV4-3|TRBJ2-7|many
TGCGCCAGCAGCCCAAATACGGGGACTAGCCAAGGACAGCAGTACTTC
CASSPNTGTSQGQQYF
>TRBD2|12|TRBV7-9|TRBJ2-1|-
TGTGCCAGCAGCTGGGGACTATTTGAGCAGTTCTTC
CASSWGLFEQFF
>-|12|TRBV27|TRBJ2-1|many
TGTGCCAGCAGTTTCAGAGACAATGAGCAGTTCTTC
CASSFRDNEQFF
>-|15|TRBV6-5|TRBJ1-1|few
TGTGCCAGCAGCCTAAGTCGGGAGCCGAACACTGAAGCTTTCTTT
CASSLSREPNTEAFF
>TRBD1|14|TRBV5-6|TRBJ1-1|-
TGTGCCAGCAGCCGTTGGGGACAGGGGTATGAAGCTTTCTTT
CASSRWGQGYEAFF
>-|11|TRBV10-3|TRBJ2-7|few
TGTGCCATCGGGTGGTCCTACGAGCAGTACTTC
CAIGWSYEQYF
>TRBD1|13|TRBV6-2/TRBV6-3|TRBJ1-1|-
TGTGCCAGCAATACAGGGGGGAACACTGAAGCTTTCTTT
CASNTGGNTEAFF
>-|14|TRBV7-2|TRBJ2-3|many
TGTGCCAGCAGCTTAGGACAGTCGTCAGATACGCAGTATTTT
CASSLGQSSDTQYF
>TRBD2|17|TRBV28|TRBJ2-5|many
TGTGCCAGCAGTCTCTGGACTAGCGGCTTATCCACGGAGACCCAGTACTTC
CASSLWTSGLSTETQYF
>-|18|TRBV7-6|TRBJ2-1|many
TGTGCCAGCAGCTTAGCTTCGTGGCTAGCAGACGCCTACAATGAGCAGTTCTTC
CASSLASWLADAYNEQFF
>-|13|TRBV29-1|TRBJ2-3|few
TGCAGCGTTGCCTCCACCGGGTCAGATACGCAGTATTTT
CSVASTGSDTQYF
>-|15|TRBV4-1|TRBJ1-2|-
TGCGCCAGCAGCCACTCGACAGGATTCATCTATGGCTACACCTTC
CASSHSTGFIYGYTF
>TRBD1|13|TRBV6-2/TRBV6-3|TRBJ2-7|-
TGTGCCGCAGGGGGCGTCGGACCCTACGAGAAGTACTTC
CAAGGVGPYEKYF
>-|14|TRBV2|TRBJ1-1|many
TGTGCCAGCAGACCCAGTAGGCAGAACACTGAAGCTTTCTTT
CASRPSRQNTEAFF
>TRBD2|15|TRBV6-2/TRBV6-3|TRBJ2-7|-
TGTGCCAGCAGTCTACCGGGACTAGTCCACAAACAACAGTACTTC
CASSLPGLVHKQQYF
>-|14|TRBV20-1|TRBJ1-1|many
TGCAGTGCTAGAGATACCAGGGCAGGCACTGAAGCTTTCTTT
CSARDTRAGTEAFF
>TRBD2|17|TRBV10-2|TRBJ2-1|few
TGCGCCAGCAGTCCCTCTAGACTAGCGGGAGGGTACAATGAGCAGTTCTTC
CASSPSRLAGGYNEQFF
>TRBD1|16|TRBV28|TRBJ1-6|many
TGTGCCAGCAGCCAGATTGCCGGGACAGCATCCTCACCCCTCCACTTT
CASSQIAGTASSPLHF
>-|14|TRBV7-2|TRBJ2-3|-
TGTGCCAGCAGCCAAGGGGGGGCCCCAGATACGCAGTATTTT
CASSQGGAPDTQYF
>TRBD1|14|TRBV28|TRBJ1-5|-
TGTGCCAGCAGGGGGACAGGGTCCAATCAGCCCCAGCATTTT
CASRGTGSNQPQHF
>TRBD1|14|TRBV5-1|TRBJ2-3|-
TGCGCCAGCAGCTTCGGACAGGTTACAGATACGCAGTATTTT
CASSFGQVTDTQYF
>TRBD1|17|TRBV18|TRBJ2-6|few
TGTGCCAGCTCACCCGGACAGGGGAACTCTGGGGCCAACGTCCTGACTTTC
CASSPGQGNSGANVLTF